This entry concerns a single TCR beta chain. The CDR3 length is 15 residues. V was trimmed by 4 bases and J by 2 bases, leaving 15 bases between them. Germline CDR1 GTSNPN, CDR2 SVGIG (reference sequence). This record belongs to a study of blood T cell repertoires in COVID-19. Study-wide context: Material from acute and convalescent COVID-19 was sourced from the United States, Italy and Spain.

TCRdb's table, derived via immunoSEQ multiplex PCR, lists solely in-frame clones and lacks some. This sample has about 350,000 clones, with approximately 84% found just once. Self-reported history from a screening survey and questionnaire set each donor's cohort. The recovered donors of Cohort 3 showed two negative PCRs, clearance, or symptom resolution. This sequence was found in a woman aged 25 to 45 who had recovered from COVID-19. Source material: PBMCs or T cells enriched from blood (not recorded which). The rearrangement links TRBV30 to TRBJ1-3; D not resolved. CDR3 sequence reads: CAWTLQPITGNTIYF. CDR3 nucleotide sequence: TGTGCCTGGACTTTACAGCCGATAACTGGAAACACCATATATTTT.